What follows describes a single TCR beta chain. Produced via immunoSEQ multiplex PCR; TCRdb's table is partial and in-frame only. Of 1,500,000 or so clones in the sample, approximately 98.5% were seen once. These data belong to a study of shared clonotypes between healthy human individuals. Trimming took 6 bases from V and 0 from J, leaving 12 bases between them. CDR1 is SQVTM, CDR2 ANQGSEA, per germline. The CDR3 sequence is 14 residues long. The sequenced material came from naive CD4+ T cells sorted from blood. Documented subset: CD45RA+ positively selected. V gene TRBV29-1 combines with J gene TRBJ2-1, with unresolved D. The clonotype comes from a man aged 25 to 45 in good health. The CDR3 bases are TGCAGCGTAGGGCGGATCCTCTCCTACAATGAGCAGTTCTTC. It translates to CSVGRILSYNEQFF.